The 27 T cell receptor beta chains below come from one sample, sequenced in a study of cytomegalovirus exposure and HLA in healthy donors. Amplification used 60 Vbeta primers and 13 Jbeta primers. Data came from immunoSEQ multiplex PCR; TCRdb stores just in-frame clones and leaves some out. Of 200,000 or so clones listed, approximately 78% are singletons. Sequences were obtained from PBMCs. The receptor source for this set is a woman aged 45-60 years in good health and CMV-seropositive.

The rearrangement joins TRBV15 to TRBJ1-5; a possible D gene is TRBD1 (6 bases). Trimming removed 0 bases from V and 9 bases from J, with 15 bases in between. Germline V gene lookup returns CDR1 LNHNV and CDR2 YYDKDF (reference sequence). This CDR3 is built from 15 residues. Written as DNA, the CDR3 is TGTGCCACCAGCAGAGATAATCAGGGGAGTAGGCCCCAGCATTTT. Translating it yields CATSRDNQGSRPQHF.

Concerning this clone: The junction departs from the called germline gene at one end, perhaps through a read error. Additional DNA sequences in this sample encode the identical CDR3. This chain links TRBV5-8 with TRBJ1-3; TRBD1 is a possible D gene (5 bases). The CDR3 is made up of 16 amino acids. Per the germline V gene, CDR1 is SGHTS and CDR2 is YDEGEE. DNA for the CDR3: TGTGCCAGCAGCTTGGCCAACAGGTACTCTGGGAACACCATATATTTT. Its translation: CASSLANRYSGNTIYF.

The chain combines TRBV7-2 with TRBJ2-7; tentatively, D is TRBD2 (5 bases). This CDR3 is 15 amino acids long. Trimming pared 0 bases from V and 1 base from J, leaving 10 bases between. Germline V gene lookup returns CDR1 SGHTA and CDR2 FQGNSA. CDR3 sequence (DNA): TGTGCCAGCAGCTTAGCAGCCGGGGAATCCTACGAGCAGTACTTC. It specifies CASSLAAGESYEQYF. The variable domain in full, completed from reference TRBV7-2 and TRBJ2-7, reads GAGVSQSPSNKVTEKGKDVELRCDPISGHTALYWYRQSLGQGLEFLIYFQGNSAPDKSGLPSDRFSAERTGGSVSTLTIQRTQQEDSAVYLCASSLAAGESYEQYFGPGTRLTVT.

Of note for this clone: The same CDR3 is also encoded by other DNA sequences in this sample. V and J are TRBV10-3 and TRBJ2-5; TRBD1 matches 8 bases. The CDR3 loop spans 13 amino acids. Germline V gene data show CDR1 as ENHRY and CDR2 as SYGVKD. V was clipped by 4 bases and J by 4 bases; unmatched bases: 2. The chain's CDR3 is CAISGQGAETQYF. In DNA form, the CDR3 reads TGTGCCATCAGTGGGCAGGGGGCAGAGACCCAGTACTTC.

CDR3 nucleotide sequence: TGTGCCAGCAGTTTAGGAGGCTTTAACAATGAGCAGTTCTTC. Its translation: CASSLGGFNNEQFF. The rearrangement uses TRBV27 and TRBJ2-1, with D possibly TRBD2 on 5 matching bases. CDR3 size: 14 residues. In germline, CDR1 is MNHEY, CDR2 SMNVEV (reference sequence). V gave up 2 bases and J gave up 5 bases, with 10 bases separating them.

This clone was counted a few times. The CDR3 protein is CASSLAASGGAIETQYF. The CDR3 DNA sequence: TGTGCCAGCAGCTTAGCGGCTAGCGGGGGGGCCATCGAGACCCAGTACTTC. The genes are TRBV7-2 and TRBJ2-5; 12 bases are shared with TRBD2. CDR1 and CDR2 from the germline V gene are SGHTA and FQGNSA. The junction had 7 bases not matched to a gene; V was cut back by 0 bases and J by 5 bases. This CDR3 spans 17 amino acids.

This clone was seen a few times. This chain joins TRBV7-2 and TRBJ1-4; tentatively, D is TRBD1 (5 bases). Per germline, CDR1 SGHTA and CDR2 FQGNSA. This CDR3 spans 14 amino acids. The V gene lost 1 base and the J gene lost 8 bases, with 11 bases spanning the gap. Here the CDR3 reads CASSLGFRGEKLFF. CDR3 DNA: TGTGCCAGCAGCTTAGGGTTCCGGGGGGAAAAACTGTTTTTT.

The CDR3 sequence: CASRASVDYGYTF. The DNA of the CDR3 is TGTGCCAGCAGAGCGAGCGTCGACTATGGCTACACCTTC. This chain uses TRBV6-1 with TRBJ1-2; D is uncertain. This CDR3 has 13 residues. Germline V lookup: CDR1 MNHNS, CDR2 SASEGT. The ends were cut back, 6 bases at V and 3 bases at J, with 11 bases in the middle.

This chain connects TRBV14 to TRBJ1-1; D not certain. Trimming stripped 4 bases from V and 2 bases from J, with 11 bases between. Germline V gives CDR1 SGHDN, CDR2 FVKESK. CDR3 size: 14 residues. The CDR3 reads CASSRGLSNTEAFF. The CDR3 DNA reads as TGTGCCAGCAGCCGAGGGCTTAGTAACACTGAAGCTTTCTTT.

The gene calls are TRBV10-3 and TRBJ2-2; 9 bases agree with TRBD2. Germline-derived CDR1 and CDR2 are ENHRY and SYGVKD. The CDR3 runs to 16 residues. V was pared by 4 bases and J by 7 bases, with 10 bases of the junction left unmatched. This CDR3 is CAISGGGRAGGGELFF. CDR3 bases: TGTGCCATCAGTGGGGGCGGGAGGGCCGGAGGCGGGGAGCTGTTTTTT.

This chain connects TRBV5-4 to TRBJ2-1; TRBD2 matches 8 bases. Germline values: CDR1 SGHNT, CDR2 YYREEE (reference sequence). This CDR3 region has 16 residues. V shed 0 bases and J 7 bases; nucleotides not matched to a gene: 9. This CDR3 reads CASSLAQTSVVNEQFF. CDR3 bases: TGTGCCAGCAGCTTGGCTCAGACTAGCGTTGTAAATGAGCAGTTCTTC.

This clone appeared once. The chain joins TRBV7-6 to TRBJ2-2; D remains ambiguous. CDR3 size: 14 residues. Per the germline V gene, CDR1 is SGHVS and CDR2 is FNYEAQ. V lost 5 bases and J lost 6, with 13 bases in between. The CDR3 sequence: CASSDSRLSGELFF. The DNA for the CDR3 is TGTGCCAGCAGCGATTCTAGACTCTCCGGGGAGCTGTTTTTT.

This sequence joins TRBV7-6 and TRBJ2-3; 12 nucleotides agree with TRBD2. The CDR3 totals 15 residues. Germline loops: CDR1 SGHVS, CDR2 FNYEAQ. V trimming: 8 bases; J trimming: 4 bases; junction bases outside the gene matches: 7. CDR3 region: CASALTSGSSDTQYF. The CDR3, as DNA: TGTGCCAGCGCCCTGACTAGCGGGAGCTCAGATACGCAGTATTTT.

This clone has just one count. This chain joins TRBV19 and TRBJ2-2; 7 nucleotides align to TRBD1. V lost 6 bases and J lost 1; bases outside the gene matches: 8. Looked up from germline, CDR1 is LNHDA and CDR2 is SQIVND (reference sequence). The CDR3 is made up of 16 amino acids. CDR3 nucleotides: TGTGCCAGTAGAGGCCGTTACAGGGGGAACACCGGGGAGCTGTTTTTT. Protein sequence: CASRGRYRGNTGELFF.

The chain couples TRBV5-6 to TRBJ2-5, with unresolved D. The J call is doubtful: the DNA matches TRBJ2-7 better. CDR1 is SGHDT and CDR2 is YYEEEE in the germline V gene. CDR3 size: 14 residues. CDR3 protein: CASSLAPSSYEQYF. CDR3 DNA: TGTGCCAGCAGCTTGGCCCCGAGCTCCTACGAGCAGTACTTC.

The chain recombines TRBV30 with TRBJ2-7; 10 bases are a match to TRBD1. Per germline, CDR1 GTSNPN and CDR2 SVGIG (reference sequence). The CDR3 length is 17 residues. With 3 bases clipped from V and 3 bases from J, the junction kept 14 bases outside the gene matches. The CDR3: CAWRGQGLSHASYEQYF. In nucleotides, the CDR3 is TGTGCCTGGAGGGGACAGGGGCTTAGCCATGCAAGCTACGAGCAGTACTTC.

The rearrangement joins TRBV2 to TRBJ2-4; D ambiguous. The CDR3 spans 11 residues. Trimming removed 4 bases at V and 6 bases at J, with 4 bases between. Germline V gene lookup returns CDR1 SNHLY and CDR2 FYNNEI. CDR3 loop: CASSGGNIQYF. The CDR3 DNA reads as TGTGCCAGCAGTGGCGGAAACATTCAGTACTTC.

This clone was seen a handful of times. V gene TRBV7-8 combines with J gene TRBJ2-7; 7 positions match TRBD1. Germline assignment: CDR1 SGHVS and CDR2 FQNEAQ. The CDR3 runs 14 residues. Trimming took 4 bases from V and 1 from J; bases not matched to a gene: 4. The CDR3 region is CASSSGTVSYEQYF. The DNA of the CDR3 is TGTGCCAGCAGCTCCGGGACAGTTTCCTACGAGCAGTACTTC. The entire variable domain, with the rest obtained from reference TRBV7-8 and TRBJ2-7, is as follows: GAGVSQSPRYKVAKRGQDVALRCDPISGHVSLFWYQQALGQGPEFLTYFQNEAQLDKSGLPSDRFFAERPEGSVSTLKIQRTQQEDSAVYLCASSSGTVSYEQYFGPGTRLTVT.

The chain carries TRBV28 and TRBJ1-5; D perhaps matches TRBD1 (5 bases). Trimming cost V 7 bases and J 4 bases, with 14 bases left between them. The CDR3 length is 14 residues. The germline V gene encodes CDR1 MDHEN and CDR2 SYDVKM. The CDR3: CASNMGQLNQPQHF. The CDR3 DNA is TGTGCCAGCAATATGGGGCAGTTGAATCAGCCCCAGCATTTT. The full variable domain, rest sourced from reference TRBV28 and TRBJ1-5, is DVKVTQSSRYLVKRTGEKVFLECVQDMDHENMFWYRQDPGLGLRLIYFSYDVKMKEKGDIPEGYSVSREKKERFSLILESASTNQTSMYLCASNMGQLNQPQHFGDGTRLSIL.

The gene calls are TRBV4-1 and TRBJ1-1; D might be TRBD1 (6 bases). V was trimmed by 0 bases and J by 1 base, leaving 9 bases between them. Germline loops: CDR1 MGHRA, CDR2 YSYEKL. This CDR3 has 15 residues. The CDR3 here is CASSQDRGGNTEAFF. CDR3 nucleotide sequence: TGCGCCAGCAGCCAAGATAGAGGGGGGAACACTGAAGCTTTCTTT.

V and J are TRBV2 and TRBJ2-7, with 12 bases lining up with TRBD2. Looked up from germline, CDR1 is SNHLY and CDR2 is FYNNEI. This CDR3 comprises 15 residues. V lost 6 bases, J lost 4 bases, and 7 bases stayed unmatched. The CDR3 DNA reads as TGTGCCAGCAGACCCACGACTAGCGGGAGTTACGAGCAGTACTTC. Its protein is CASRPTTSGSYEQYF.

The chain joins TRBV25-1 to TRBJ2-5; tentative D call: TRBD1 (8 bases). Trimming left V 4 bases short and J 5 bases short, with 26 bases between. Germline V gene data show CDR1 as MGHDK and CDR2 as SYGVNS. The CDR3 runs 18 residues. The CDR3 sequence: CASSAVPGQDPGGETQYF. In DNA, the CDR3 is TGTGCCAGCAGTGCCGTCCCGGGACAGGATCCCGGGGGGGAGACCCAGTACTTC. Based on the CDR3 plus reference TRBV25-1 and TRBJ2-5, the full variable domain is EADIYQTPRYLVIGTGKKITLECSQTMGHDKMYWYQQDPGMELHLIHYSYGVNSTEKGDLSSESTVSRIRTEHFPLTLESARPSHTSQYLCASSAVPGQDPGGETQYFGPGTRLLVL.

V is TRBV6-5 and J is TRBJ2-7; D may be TRBD1 (6 bases). The germline CDR1 and CDR2 sequences are MNHEY and SVGAGI. V was shortened by 0 bases and J by 6 bases, with 12 bases between the two germline ends. The CDR3 extends over 14 amino acids. The CDR3 coding sequence is TGTGCCAGCAGTTACTCGCAGGGGATCTCCGAGCAGTACTTC. Residues: CASSYSQGISEQYF.

The J gene is TRBJ2-7, the V gene TRBV9, with 10 positions matching TRBD1. This CDR3 spans 14 amino acids. Germline V lookup: CDR1 SGDLS, CDR2 YYNGEE. J gave up 2 bases and V 6 bases, and 5 bases lay outside the gene matches. In nucleotides, the CDR3 is TGTGCCAGCACCCGGGGACAGGGGACCTACGAGCAGTACTTC. Translating gives CASTRGQGTYEQYF.

This clone was detected only once. This chain joins TRBV7-9 and TRBJ1-4, with D perhaps matching TRBD1 (6 bases). Germline V gene sequence: CDR1 SEHNR, CDR2 FQNEAQ (reference sequence). V was cut by 5 bases and J by 7 bases, with 17 bases left in between. CDR3 length: 15 amino acids. Written as DNA, the CDR3 is TGTGCCAGCAGCATCGGCCGGGACATTCTTGAAAAACTGTTTTTT. It codes for CASSIGRDILEKLFF. The full variable domain, with the rest looked up from reference TRBV7-9 and TRBJ1-4, is DTGVSQNPRHKITKRGQNVTFRCDPISEHNRLYWYRQTLGQGPEFLTYFQNEAQLEKSRLLSDRFSAERPKGSFSTLEIQRTEQGDSAMYLCASSIGRDILEKLFFGSGTQLSVL.

This chain joins TRBV19 and TRBJ2-7; 8 bases are shared with TRBD1. The junction had 10 bases not matched to a gene; V was cut back by 5 bases and J by 4 bases. CDR1 LNHDA and CDR2 SQIVND come from the germline V gene (reference sequence). The CDR3 is 15 residues long. The CDR3 DNA follows: TGTGCCAGTAGTTTTCGGACAGGGAGCAGATACGAGCAGTACTTC. Translating gives CASSFRTGSRYEQYF.

The chain combines TRBV5-1 with TRBJ1-5; D gene ambiguous. The germline gives CDR1 SGHRS, CDR2 YFSETQ. The CDR3 length is 15 residues. Trimming pared 3 bases from V and 5 bases from J, leaving 15 bases between. CDR3 in DNA: TGCGCCAGCAGCTCGGGGATTACGGAGGATCAGCCCCAGCATTTT. Translation gives CASSSGITEDQPQHF.